These 23 T cell receptor beta chains were all obtained from the same sample, sequenced in a study of blood T cells in healthy people across ages. With a J-beta primer mix and a sample-barcoded 5' primer, a second PCR ran about 7 to 12 cycles. One entry per CDR3 protein, called by TCRdb with MiXCR from the 5' RACE reads. The sample has about 970,000 distinct CDR3 sequences; roughly 51% are singletons. Input material: blood. The receptor source for this set is a woman aged 60-75 years in good health.

The CDR3 sequence is CASSWGRTEAFF. For the CDR3, the DNA is TGTGCCAGCAGCTGGGGGCGAACTGAAGCTTTCTTT. The chain has TRBV6-2 or TRBV6-3 and TRBJ1-1, with D perhaps matching TRBD1 (6 bases). V lost 6 bases and J lost 5, with 10 bases in between. Per the germline V gene, CDR1 is MNHEY and CDR2 is SVGEGT. There are 12 residues in the CDR3.

The V and J genes are TRBV20-1 and TRBJ2-7; the match to TRBD1 covers 11 bases. Unmatched junction bases numbered 11, after V lost 6 bases and J lost 7 bases. Germline CDR1 is DFQATT and CDR2 is SNEGSKA (reference sequence). This CDR3 region has 14 residues. The CDR3: CSAQDRGLHNEQYF. The CDR3 region has the DNA TGCAGTGCCCAGGACAGGGGGCTCCACAATGAGCAGTACTTC.

This rearrangement joins TRBV7-2 to TRBJ2-5; D gene uncertain. In germline, CDR1 is SGHTA, CDR2 FQGNSA. The CDR3 runs to 14 residues. The V end lost 2 bases, the J end lost 0 bases, and 7 bases lay between the germline ends. CDR3 nucleotides: TGTGCCAGCAGCTTATGGTCCTACCAAGAGACCCAGTACTTC. This translates into CASSLWSYQETQYF.

V and J are TRBV30 and TRBJ2-5; tentative D call: TRBD2 (5 bases). Matching the DNA end better, TRBJ2-7 makes the J call doubtful. CDR3 length equals 13 residues. CDR1 is GTSNPN, CDR2 SVGIG, per germline (reference sequence). The CDR3 here is CAWDEGSLHEQYF. CDR3 coding DNA: TGTGCCTGGGACGAGGGCAGTCTCCACGAGCAGTACTTC.

This clonotype was picked up one time. The chain joins TRBV3-1 to TRBJ2-7, with 13 bases lining up with TRBD2. CDR1 is LGHDT and CDR2 is YNNKEL in the germline V gene (reference sequence). This CDR3 spans 15 amino acids. This CDR3 is CASCQGTSGNYEQYF. Written as DNA, the CDR3 is TGTGCTAGCTGCCAAGGGACTAGCGGGAACTACGAGCAGTACTTC.

This clonotype was detected only once. The chain combines TRBV20-1 with TRBJ2-1; D is unclear. Trimming stripped 0 bases from V and 13 bases from J, with 19 bases between. This CDR3 region has 14 residues. Looked up from germline, CDR1 is DFQATT and CDR2 is SNEGSKA (reference sequence). DNA for the CDR3: TGCAGTGCTAGAGATGAGAATAGCCGTAACATTCAGTTCTTC. It encodes CSARDENSRNIQFF.

The chain recombines TRBV20-1 with TRBJ2-1; D possibly corresponds to TRBD2 (6 bases). The V gene's germline CDR1 is DFQATT and CDR2 SNEGSKA (reference sequence). The CDR3 consists of 14 residues. Trimming pared 5 bases from V and 13 bases from J, leaving 24 bases between. The CDR3 protein is CSAPRDLSGETQFF. The CDR3 bases are TGCAGTGCTCCGCGGGACCTTAGTGGGGAGACCCAGTTCTTC.

This clonotype was counted between two and nine times. One end of the junction is discordant with germline, which a read error may explain. The J gene is TRBJ1-2, the V gene TRBV7-9; no reliable D call. Germline V lookup: CDR1 SEHNR, CDR2 FQNEAQ (reference sequence). The CDR3 spans 12 residues. CDR3 nucleotides: TGTGCTAGCAGCTTATCCCCCCGGGGCTACACCTTC. It specifies CASSLSPRGYTF.

The chain employs TRBV28 and TRBJ2-1, with 8 bases aligning to TRBD2. The J call may be in error: the DNA end matches TRBJ2-7 better. The germline gives CDR1 MDHEN, CDR2 SYDVKM. This CDR3 is built from 16 residues. The CDR3 DNA reads TGTGCCAGCAGTCGCGGGGGTAGCGGGATCTACAATGAGCAGTACTTC. This codes for CASSRGGSGIYNEQYF.

The V and J genes are TRBV29-1 and TRBJ2-5; TRBD2 agrees at 13 bases. J was trimmed by 3 bases and V by 7 bases; bases with no gene match: 8. The CDR3 runs to 15 residues. Germline V CDR1 and CDR2: SQVTM, ANQGSEA. The DNA of the CDR3 is TGCAGCGCCCGGACTAGCGGGAGTTTGGAAGAGACCCAGTACTTC. Its protein product is CSARTSGSLEETQYF.

The table lists this clonotype with a count of one. This sequence joins TRBV20-1 and TRBJ2-7, with 8 bases aligning to TRBD2. The CDR3 consists of 17 residues. J lost 7 bases, V lost 5 bases, and 22 bases had no gene match. CDR1 DFQATT and CDR2 SNEGSKA come from the germline V gene (reference sequence). The CDR3 spells CSASGLAGARSYNEQYF. The CDR3 nucleotides are TGCAGTGCTTCTGGACTAGCTGGAGCCCGATCCTACAATGAGCAGTACTTC.

The V call is TRBV5-1, the J call TRBJ2-2; 9 bases agree with TRBD1. The J segment lost 6 bases and the V segment lost 3 bases, leaving 9 bases of the junction unmatched. CDR3 length: 16 residues. Germline lookup yields CDR1 SGHRS and CDR2 YFSETQ. The CDR3 protein is CASSYRTGVNSGELFF. Written as DNA, the CDR3 is TGCGCCAGCAGCTATCGGACAGGGGTGAATTCCGGGGAGCTGTTTTTT.

The chain carries TRBV4-1 and TRBJ2-7; tentatively, D is TRBD1 (6 bases). Germline CDR1 MGHRA, CDR2 YSYEKL. This CDR3 region has 16 residues. The V gene lost 0 bases and the J gene lost 0 bases, with 12 bases spanning the gap. The CDR3 sequence: CASSQDRDTSSYEQYF. DNA for the CDR3: TGCGCCAGCAGCCAAGATAGGGACACCTCCTCCTACGAGCAGTACTTC.

This clonotype was counted only a few times. The chain employs TRBV20-1 and TRBJ1-6, with D unresolved. This CDR3 is 13 amino acids long. Trimming took 6 bases from V and 2 from J, leaving 8 bases between them. Germline CDR1 reads DFQATT; CDR2 reads SNEGSKA (reference sequence). The CDR3 bases are TGCAGTGCAACCGGAGCCTATAATTCACCCCTCCACTTT. Amino acid sequence: CSATGAYNSPLHF.

This clonotype was detected a few times. The chain employs TRBV25-1 and TRBJ2-5; D not certain. Germline-derived CDR1 and CDR2 are MGHDK and SYGVNS. The CDR3 runs 13 residues. Trimming removed 5 bases at V and 1 base at J, with 8 bases between. The CDR3 coding sequence is TGTGCCAGCAGTCATGTGTTCCAAGAGACCCAGTACTTC. It specifies CASSHVFQETQYF.

V is TRBV12-5 and J is TRBJ2-1; 9 positions agree with TRBD2. The CDR3 has 17 amino acids. Trimming cost V 6 bases and J 6 bases; bases outside gene matches: 15. The germline CDR1 and CDR2 sequences are LGHNT and FRNRAP. The CDR3 nucleotides are TGTGCTAGTGGAGGGGCCCCTGGGCTAGCGGGAAGCAATGAGCAGTTCTTC. The encoded protein is CASGGAPGLAGSNEQFF.

The chain carries TRBV30 and TRBJ1-4; D is unclear. Trimming left V 1 base short and J 0 bases short, with 9 bases between. Germline V gene sequence: CDR1 GTSNPN, CDR2 SVGIG (reference sequence). The CDR3 length is 15 residues. CDR3 nucleotides: TGTGCCTGGAGTGGATACAGTTCAACTAATGAAAAACTGTTTTTT. Translation gives CAWSGYSSTNEKLFF.

This clonotype turned up a few times. The genes are TRBV7-8 and TRBJ2-3, with D unresolved. Germline V lookup: CDR1 SGHVS, CDR2 FQNEAQ. The CDR3 extends over 14 amino acids. Trimming pared 3 bases from V and 0 bases from J, leaving 7 bases between. The CDR3 sequence: CASSFEFSTDTQYF. CDR3 nucleotides: TGTGCCAGCAGCTTTGAATTTAGCACAGATACGCAGTATTTT.

The chain uses TRBV6-5 and TRBJ2-5, with D perhaps TRBD1 (6 bases). Trimming cost V 7 bases and J 0 bases, with 12 bases left between them. Germline lookup yields CDR1 MNHEY and CDR2 SVGAGI. The CDR3 runs 14 residues. The CDR3 DNA sequence: TGTGCCAGCAACAAGGACAGCCACCAAGAGACCCAGTACTTC. Amino acids: CASNKDSHQETQYF.

This clonotype has a handful of counts. The chain joins TRBV20-1 to TRBJ2-1; D gene ambiguous. The CDR3 is 15 amino acids. CDR1 and CDR2 (germline): DFQATT, SNEGSKA (reference sequence). V lost 8 bases to trimming and J lost 2 bases, with 19 bases between them. The CDR3 loop is CSHSNPAPPYNEQFF. CDR3 coding DNA: TGCAGTCACTCCAACCCAGCGCCGCCCTACAATGAGCAGTTCTTC.

The CDR3 spells CASSDDRGYEQYF. In DNA form, the CDR3 reads TGCGCCAGCAGCGATGACAGGGGCTACGAGCAGTACTTC. V and J are TRBV5-1 and TRBJ2-7; 8 bases align to TRBD1. The CDR3 spans 13 residues. V lost 4 bases and J lost 3; bases outside the gene matches: 3. Germline CDR1 SGHRS, CDR2 YFSETQ.

This clonotype was detected a few times. This CDR3 is CATQDYLTGELFF. The CDR3 bases are TGTGCCACCCAGGACTACCTCACCGGGGAGCTGTTTTTT. This chain links TRBV6-2 or TRBV6-3 with TRBJ2-2; tentative D call: TRBD2 (6 bases). The CDR3 spans 13 residues. Germline V gene data show CDR1 as MNHEY and CDR2 as SVGEGT. V lost 10 bases and J lost 4, with 13 bases in between.

This chain connects TRBV11-1 to TRBJ2-7, with D unresolved. The length of the CDR3 is 12 residues. CDR1 is SGHAT and CDR2 is FQDESV in the germline V gene (reference sequence). V lost 5 bases to trimming and J lost 3 bases, with 8 bases between them. The CDR3 coding sequence is TGTGCCAGCAGCGGGGATATCTACGAGCAGTACTTC. This encodes CASSGDIYEQYF.